One sample yielded the 25 T cell receptor beta chains listed below, sequenced in a study of CD4 and CD8 cells across lung adenocarcinoma regions. A single record per CDR3 protein comes from TCRdb applying MiXCR to the PCR reads. In the table there are more than 6,000 distinct CDR3 sequences, approximately 54% of which are singletons. Sequencing input: CD8+ T cells from the center of a lung tumor. The receptors stem from a male donor with lung adenocarcinoma. The CD4 and CD8 labels of this study may be unreliable.

The V and J genes are TRBV6-1 and TRBJ2-3; D is perhaps TRBD1 (5 bases). This CDR3 contains 12 residues. Germline-derived CDR1 and CDR2 are MNHNS and SASEGT. Here the CDR3 reads CVRAVSTDTQYF. CDR3 bases: TGTGTCAGGGCTGTGAGCACAGATACGCAGTATTTT.

The V gene is TRBV10-2, the J gene TRBJ2-1; D call uncertain. The CDR3 sequence is 11 residues long. V lost 6 bases and J lost 7, with 7 bases in between. Germline CDR1 is WSHSY and CDR2 is SAAADI. Here the CDR3 reads CASSLRNEQFF. CDR3 in DNA: TGCGCCAGCAGCCTTAGGAATGAGCAGTTCTTC.

The chain is built from TRBV30 and TRBJ2-6, with a possible D match to TRBD1 (6 bases). There are 17 residues in the CDR3. Germline V gives CDR1 GTSNPN, CDR2 SVGIG (reference sequence). V shed 1 base and J shed 0 bases, with 13 bases lying between them. The DNA for the CDR3 is TGTGCCTGGAGTGCCAGGGGAGCCTTCTCTGGGGCCAACGTCCTGACTTTC. It codes for CAWSARGAFSGANVLTF.

This clonotype was seen repeatedly, ten times or more. This chain connects TRBV6-1 to TRBJ2-1; TRBD2 agrees at 10 bases. This CDR3 is built from 15 residues. CDR1 and CDR2 from the germline V gene are MNHNS and SASEGT. Trimming took 3 bases from V and 10 from J; bases not matched to a gene: 9. The CDR3 sequence is CASSEGLAILPEQFF. For the CDR3, the DNA is TGTGCCAGCAGTGAGGGACTAGCGATTCTTCCGGAGCAGTTCTTC.

This clonotype occurred many times. One end of the junction does not line up with germline, which may come from a read error. This chain connects TRBV7-7 to TRBJ2-1; no clear D. Per the germline V gene, CDR1 is SSHAT and CDR2 is FNYEAQ (reference sequence). This CDR3 is 13 amino acids long. The CDR3 here is CASSPDSYGEQFF. As DNA, the CDR3 is TGTGCTAGCAGCCCCGACTCCTACGGTGAGCAGTTCTTC.

Concerning this clonotype itself: One end of the junction does not line up with germline, which may come from a read error. The rearrangement links TRBV27 to TRBJ2-6; maybe TRBD1 (5 bases). Germline CDR1 is MNHEY and CDR2 is SMNVEV (reference sequence). This CDR3 spans 13 amino acids. CDR3 sequence: CASSLFGANVLYF. As DNA, the CDR3 is TGTGCCAGCAGTTTATTTGGGGCCAACGTGCTGTACTTC. Combining the CDR3 with reference TRBV27 and TRBJ2-6 gives the whole variable domain EAQVTQNPRYLITVTGKKLTVTCSQNMNHEYMSWYRQDPGLGLRQIYYSMNVEVTDKGDVPEGYKVSRKEKRNFPLILESPSPNQTSLYFCASSLFGANVLYFGAGSRLTVL.

This clonotype rates as medium-sized. The rearrangement uses TRBV10-3 and TRBJ2-5, with D maybe TRBD2 (5 bases). The J call may be wrong; the DNA end is better matched by TRBJ2-7. CDR3 size: 11 residues. The germline V gene encodes CDR1 ENHRY and CDR2 SYGVKD. The CDR3 region has the DNA TGTGCCACCGGGATTTTCTACGAGCAGTACTTC. It codes for CATGIFYEQYF.

In regard to this clonotype: The junction does not match germline at one end; this may be a read error. The chain joins TRBV27 to TRBJ2-3; 7 positions agree with TRBD2. Germline CDR1 reads MNHEY; CDR2 reads SMNVEV (reference sequence). The CDR3 extends over 16 amino acids. In DNA, the CDR3 is TGTGCCAGCAGTTCACGAGGACCGGGAGGCACAGATATTCAGTACTTT. Its translation is CASSSRGPGGTDIQYF.

This clonotype came up a few times. The chain joins TRBV27 to TRBJ1-5; possibly TRBD1 for D (6 bases). The V gene lost 4 bases and the J gene lost 5 bases, with 12 bases spanning the gap. The CDR3 runs 14 residues. The V gene's germline CDR1 is MNHEY and CDR2 SMNVEV (reference sequence). CDR3 region: CASSSLDRYQPQHF. The CDR3 region has the DNA TGTGCCAGCAGTTCTCTGGACAGATATCAGCCCCAGCATTTT.

Relative to its sample, this clonotype is medium-sized. The rearrangement joins TRBV6-5 to TRBJ2-1; D remains unclear. The germline CDR1 and CDR2 sequences are MNHEY and SVGAGI. Deletions cut 7 bases from V and 7 bases from J, with 8 bases between. This CDR3 region has 11 residues. The CDR3 spells CASTNYNEQFF. The CDR3, as DNA: TGTGCCAGCACTAACTATAATGAGCAGTTCTTC.

The chain carries TRBV6-5 and TRBJ2-6; no firm D call. In germline, CDR1 is MNHEY, CDR2 SVGAGI. CDR3 length: 18 amino acids. V was trimmed by 1 base and J by 0 bases, leaving 13 bases between them. The CDR3 DNA is TGTGCCAGCAGTTACTTGTCTAGGCGTAGCTCTGGGGCCAACGTCCTGACTTTC. Translated: CASSYLSRRSSGANVLTF.

This clonotype was recorded at least ten times. The chain recombines TRBV27 with TRBJ2-1; possible D gene TRBD2, 6 bases. This CDR3 spans 14 amino acids. The V gene lost 5 bases and the J gene lost 6 bases, with 14 bases spanning the gap. Per germline, CDR1 MNHEY and CDR2 SMNVEV (reference sequence). The CDR3, as DNA: TGTGCCAGCAGTCCCGGGGGAGCCGGCAATGAGCAGTTCTTC. Protein sequence: CASSPGGAGNEQFF.

The chain combines TRBV4-1 with TRBJ2-1; possibly TRBD1 or TRBD2 for D (5 bases each). The last part of the DNA fits TRBJ2-7 better; the J call may be wrong. Germline V lookup: CDR1 MGHRA, CDR2 YSYEKL. The CDR3 totals 15 residues. CDR3 residues: CASSHPGWGIHEQYF. CDR3 bases: TGCGCCAGCAGTCATCCAGGGTGGGGGATCCACGAGCAGTACTTC.

As concerns this clonotype: A read error may account for a junction end that differs from germline. This chain connects TRBV27 to TRBJ2-3; D perhaps matches TRBD2 (5 bases). The CDR3 is made up of 14 amino acids. CDR1 and CDR2 from the germline V gene are MNHEY and SMNVEV (reference sequence). Here the CDR3 DNA reads TGTGCGGGCAGTTGGGCCCGAGGGAAAGATACGCAGTATTTC. This encodes CAGSWARGKDTQYF.

This chain links TRBV3-1 with TRBJ2-5; 8 bases map to TRBD1. V was clipped by 5 bases and J by 2 bases; unmatched bases: 7. The CDR3 contains 15 residues. CDR1 is LGHDT, CDR2 YNNKEL, per germline (reference sequence). This chain's CDR3 is CASSFPQGGQETQYF. As DNA, the CDR3 is TGTGCCAGCAGCTTCCCACAGGGGGGACAAGAGACCCAGTACTTC.

This clonotype qualifies as medium-sized (0.01 to 0.1%). The CDR3 DNA is TGTGCCAGCAGTCCGACAGGGCCGAACACTGAAGCTTTCTTT. Its translation is CASSPTGPNTEAFF. The rearrangement joins TRBV27 to TRBJ1-1; 7 positions agree with TRBD1. The CDR3 has 14 amino acids. The germline gives CDR1 MNHEY, CDR2 SMNVEV (reference sequence). V was clipped by 5 bases and J by 1 base; unmatched bases: 4.

Regarding this clonotype: Germline and junction disagree at one end, which may indicate a read error. This chain uses TRBV27 with TRBJ2-5; possible D gene TRBD2, 7 bases. Germline CDR1 reads MNHEY; CDR2 reads SMNVEV (reference sequence). There are 13 residues in the CDR3. CDR3 sequence: CASRGRGAEAQNF. For the CDR3, the DNA is TGTGCCAGCAGGGGGAGGGGGGCCGAGGCCCAGAACTTC.

The chain carries TRBV6-5 and TRBJ2-5; TRBD2 is a possible D gene (6 bases). In germline, CDR1 is MNHEY, CDR2 SVGAGI. V lost 4 bases, J lost 4 bases, and 10 bases lay in between. This CDR3 has 13 residues. The CDR3 DNA reads as TGTGCCAGCAGTTCCGGGAGTAGAGAGACCCAGTACTTC. Amino acids: CASSSGSRETQYF.

In its sample, this clonotype ranks as medium-sized. One base away lies a much larger clone, so this may be a sequencing read error. The J gene is TRBJ2-5, the V gene TRBV6-5; no clear D. The germline CDR1 and CDR2 sequences are MNHEY and SVGAGI. V lost 2 bases, J lost 11 bases, and 18 bases lay in between. The CDR3 is 14 amino acids. In DNA, the CDR3 is TGTGCCAGCAGTTACGGAGACCGCTCCAATGAGCAGTACTTC. It specifies CASSYGDRSNEQYF.

The V gene is TRBV12-3 or TRBV12-4, the J gene TRBJ2-1, with 7 bases aligning to TRBD1. This CDR3 has 14 residues. V was pared by 5 bases and J by 5 bases, with 6 bases of the junction left unmatched. CDR3 nucleotides: TGTGCCAGCAGTCTCAGACAGGGTAACAATGAGCAGTTCTTC. As protein: CASSLRQGNNEQFF.

By share, this clonotype ranks as medium-sized. The J gene is TRBJ2-1, the V gene TRBV6-1; TRBD2 matches at 10 bases. The CDR3 length is 18 residues. Germline loops: CDR1 MNHNS, CDR2 SASEGT. V lost 2 bases and J lost 5; bases outside the gene matches: 12. The CDR3 reads CASSEQRGSGRLNNEQFF. The DNA of the CDR3 is TGTGCCAGCAGTGAACAAAGAGGTAGCGGGAGGCTCAACAATGAGCAGTTCTTC.

This rearrangement joins TRBV10-3 to TRBJ2-1, with D perhaps being TRBD1 or TRBD2 (5 bases each). The J call may be faulty, since TRBJ2-5 better matches the DNA end. The CDR3 sequence is 15 residues long. Per the germline V gene, CDR1 is ENHRY and CDR2 is SYGVKD. CDR3 amino acids: CAGGFGRRDQNTQYF. The CDR3 DNA follows: TGTGCCGGGGGTTTTGGGCGCCGCGACCAAAACACCCAGTACTTC.

The chain is built from TRBV6-8 and TRBJ2-2; a possible D gene is TRBD1 (6 bases). CDR3 length: 12 amino acids. Trimming stripped 9 bases from V and 16 bases from J, with 21 bases between. The germline V gene has CDR1 MNHGY and CDR2 SAAAGT. CDR3 nucleotide sequence: TGTGCCAGGACTGTCAACACAGGGAAGCAGTTTTTT. Its translation: CARTVNTGKQFF.

Comments on this clonotype: The junction does not match germline at one end; this may be a read error. The chain recombines TRBV6-1 with TRBJ2-4; either TRBD1 or TRBD2 may fit D (5 bases each). The CDR3 length is 17 residues. Germline CDR1 MNHNS, CDR2 SASEGT. The CDR3 here is CASSVNSGLSVKDTQYF. The CDR3 region has the DNA TGTGCCAGCAGTGTCAATTCGGGGCTGAGTGTCAAAGATACTCAGTATTTC.

This chain uses TRBV6-5 with TRBJ1-2; no clear D. Between the trimmed V and J ends, which lost 6 bases and 0 bases, there was a span of 8 bases. The CDR3 totals 13 residues. Germline V gives CDR1 MNHEY, CDR2 SVGAGI. In DNA form, the CDR3 reads TGTGCCAGCAGGTTAGATGCTAACTATGGCTACACCTTC. This gives the protein CASRLDANYGYTF.